Described below is a single T cell receptor (beta chain) sequence and its context. Antigen unknown. Sequencing was performed with immunoSEQ multiplex PCR; in TCRdb, only in-frame clones are kept and a portion is missing. Here the sample spans about 110,000 clones, 86% being singletons. This sample stems from a study of T cell responses to AZD1222 COVID-19 vaccine. Study observations and caveats: Mostly white British, mostly female donors; authors suggested clonal diversity may be underestimated. Breadth and depth of Spike-specific TCRs rose after two AZD1222 doses.

The ends were cut back, 2 bases at V and 4 bases at J, with 6 bases in the middle. Germline V gene lookup returns CDR1 MNHEY and CDR2 SMNVEV (reference sequence). The length of the CDR3 is 13 residues. This TCR was recovered from an adult in good health. This sample comprised peripheral blood, obtained on day 0 of AZD1222 vaccination. The rearrangement joins TRBV27 to TRBJ2-1, with D unresolved. CDR3 protein: CASSLVAYNEQFF. CDR3 sequence (DNA): TGTGCCAGCAGTTTAGTAGCTTACAATGAGCAGTTCTTC.